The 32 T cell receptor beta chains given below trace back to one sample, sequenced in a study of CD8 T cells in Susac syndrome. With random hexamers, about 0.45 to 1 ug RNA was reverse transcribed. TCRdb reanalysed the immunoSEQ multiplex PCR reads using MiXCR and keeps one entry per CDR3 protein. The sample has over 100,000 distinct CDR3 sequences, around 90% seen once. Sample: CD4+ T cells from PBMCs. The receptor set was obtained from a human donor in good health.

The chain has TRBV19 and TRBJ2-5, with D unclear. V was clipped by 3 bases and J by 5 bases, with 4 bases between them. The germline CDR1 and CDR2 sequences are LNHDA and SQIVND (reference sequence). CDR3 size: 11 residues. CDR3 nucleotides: TGTGCCAGTAGTATTGCGGAGACCCAGTACTTC. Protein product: CASSIAETQYF. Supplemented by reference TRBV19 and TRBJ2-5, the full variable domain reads DGGITQSPKYLFRKEGQNVTLSCEQNLNHDAMYWYRQDPGQGLRLIYYSQIVNDFQKGDIAEGYSVSREKKESFPLTVTSAQKNPTAFYLCASSIAETQYFGPGTRLLVL.

CDR3 region: CASSSTTGSGNTIYF. In DNA form, the CDR3 reads TGTGCCAGCAGCTCGACCACAGGCTCTGGAAACACCATATATTTT. The genes are TRBV7-9 and TRBJ1-3; weak D call: TRBD1 (5 bases). Germline V lookup: CDR1 SEHNR, CDR2 FQNEAQ (reference sequence). There are 15 residues in the CDR3. The germline V and J ends were trimmed by 4 bases and 0 bases, with 10 bases remaining between them.

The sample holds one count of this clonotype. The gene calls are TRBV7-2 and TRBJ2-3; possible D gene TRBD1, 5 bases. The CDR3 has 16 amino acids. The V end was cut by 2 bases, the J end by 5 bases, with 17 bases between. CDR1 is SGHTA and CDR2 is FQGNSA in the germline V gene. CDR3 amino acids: CASSLNGGRVGDTQYF. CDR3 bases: TGTGCCAGCAGCTTAAACGGCGGCAGGGTAGGAGATACGCAGTATTTT.

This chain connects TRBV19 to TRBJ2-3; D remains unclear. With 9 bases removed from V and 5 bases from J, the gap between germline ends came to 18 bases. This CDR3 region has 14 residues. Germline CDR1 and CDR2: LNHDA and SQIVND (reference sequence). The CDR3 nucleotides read TGTGCCAGCCGATCCGTGCCACCTAGAGATACGCAGTATTTT. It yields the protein CASRSVPPRDTQYF.

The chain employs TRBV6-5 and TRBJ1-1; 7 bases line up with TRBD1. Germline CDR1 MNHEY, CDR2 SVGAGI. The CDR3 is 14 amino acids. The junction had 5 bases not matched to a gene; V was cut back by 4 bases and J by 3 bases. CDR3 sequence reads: CASSSGGRDTEAFF. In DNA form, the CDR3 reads TGTGCCAGCAGTTCAGGGGGTAGGGACACTGAAGCTTTCTTT.

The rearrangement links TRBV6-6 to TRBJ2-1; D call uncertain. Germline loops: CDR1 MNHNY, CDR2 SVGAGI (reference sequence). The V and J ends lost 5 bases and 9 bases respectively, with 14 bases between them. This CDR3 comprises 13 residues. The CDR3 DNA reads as TGTGCCAGCAGTCCGTCGATGAAGACTGAGCAGTTCTTC. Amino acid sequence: CASSPSMKTEQFF.

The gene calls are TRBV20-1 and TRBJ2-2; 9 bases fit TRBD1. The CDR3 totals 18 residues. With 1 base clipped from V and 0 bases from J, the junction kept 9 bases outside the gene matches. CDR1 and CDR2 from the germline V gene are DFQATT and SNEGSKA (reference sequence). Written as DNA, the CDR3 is TGCAGTGCTAGAGGCCGCACAGGGGGCGCAGCGAACACCGGGGAGCTGTTTTTT. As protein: CSARGRTGGAANTGELFF.

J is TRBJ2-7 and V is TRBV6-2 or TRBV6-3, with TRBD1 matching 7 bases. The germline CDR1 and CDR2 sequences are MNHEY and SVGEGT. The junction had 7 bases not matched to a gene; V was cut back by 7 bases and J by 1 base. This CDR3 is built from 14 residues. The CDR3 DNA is TGTGCCAGCATCGAGGGACAGCTTTCCTACGAGCAGTACTTC. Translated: CASIEGQLSYEQYF.

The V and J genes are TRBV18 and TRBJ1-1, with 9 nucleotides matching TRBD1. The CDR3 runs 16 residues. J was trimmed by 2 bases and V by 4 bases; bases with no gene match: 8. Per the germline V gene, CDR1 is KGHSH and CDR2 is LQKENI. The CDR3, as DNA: TGTGCCAGCTCACGGACAGGGGCGACCATAAACACTGAAGCTTTCTTT. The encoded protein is CASSRTGATINTEAFF. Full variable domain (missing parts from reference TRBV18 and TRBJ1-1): NAGVMQNPRHLVRRRGQEARLRCSPMKGHSHVYWYRQLPEEGLKFMVYLQKENIIDESGMPKERFSAEFPKEGPSILRIQQVVRGDSAAYFCASSRTGATINTEAFFGQGTRLTVV.

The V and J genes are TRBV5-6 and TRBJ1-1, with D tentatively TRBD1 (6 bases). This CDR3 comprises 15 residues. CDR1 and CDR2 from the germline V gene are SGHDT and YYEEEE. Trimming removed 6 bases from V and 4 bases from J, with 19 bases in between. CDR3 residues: CASTHDRPGFTEAFF. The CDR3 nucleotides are TGTGCCAGCACCCATGACAGGCCAGGGTTCACTGAAGCTTTCTTT. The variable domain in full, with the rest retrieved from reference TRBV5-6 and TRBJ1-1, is DAGVTQSPTHLIKTRGQQVTLRCSPKSGHDTVSWYQQALGQGPQFIFQYYEEEERQRGNFPDRFSGHQFPNYSSELNVNALLLGDSALYLCASTHDRPGFTEAFFGQGTRLTVV.

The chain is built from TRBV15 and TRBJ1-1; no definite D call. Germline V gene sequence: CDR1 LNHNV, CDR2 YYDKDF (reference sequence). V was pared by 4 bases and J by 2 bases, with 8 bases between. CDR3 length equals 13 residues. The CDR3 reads CATSTDLNTEAFF. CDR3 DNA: TGTGCCACCAGCACCGACTTAAACACTGAAGCTTTCTTT. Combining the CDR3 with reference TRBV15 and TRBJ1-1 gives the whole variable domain DAMVIQNPRYQVTQFGKPVTLSCSQTLNHNVMYWYQQKSSQAPKLLFHYYDKDFNNEADTPDNFQSRRPNTSFCFLDIRSPGLGDTAMYLCATSTDLNTEAFFGQGTRLTVV.

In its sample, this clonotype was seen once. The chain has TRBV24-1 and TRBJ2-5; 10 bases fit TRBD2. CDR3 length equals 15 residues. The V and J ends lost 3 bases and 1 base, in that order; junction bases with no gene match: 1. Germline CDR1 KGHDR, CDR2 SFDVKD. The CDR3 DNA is TGTGCCACCAGTGATCGGACTAGCGGCCAAGAGACCCAGTACTTC. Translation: CATSDRTSGQETQYF.

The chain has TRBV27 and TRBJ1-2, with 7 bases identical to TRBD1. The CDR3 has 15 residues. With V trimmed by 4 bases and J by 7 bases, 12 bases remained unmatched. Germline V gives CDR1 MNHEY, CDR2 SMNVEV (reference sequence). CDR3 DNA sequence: TGTGCCAGCAGTTCCTTGGGACAGCCTGCCCTTGGCTACACCTTC. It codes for CASSSLGQPALGYTF.

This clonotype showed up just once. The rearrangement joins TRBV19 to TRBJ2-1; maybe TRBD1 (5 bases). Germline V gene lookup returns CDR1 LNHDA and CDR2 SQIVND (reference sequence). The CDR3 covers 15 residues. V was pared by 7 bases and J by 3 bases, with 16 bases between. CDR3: CASKSRQGSYNEQFF. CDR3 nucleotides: TGTGCCAGTAAGAGTCGGCAGGGAAGCTACAATGAGCAGTTCTTC.

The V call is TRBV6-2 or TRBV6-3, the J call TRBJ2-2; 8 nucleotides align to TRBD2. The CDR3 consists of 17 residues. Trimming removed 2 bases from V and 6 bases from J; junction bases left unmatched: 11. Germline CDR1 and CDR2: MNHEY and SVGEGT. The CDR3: CASSYTTSGGRAGELFF. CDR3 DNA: TGTGCCAGCAGTTACACCACAAGCGGGGGCAGGGCCGGGGAGCTGTTTTTT.

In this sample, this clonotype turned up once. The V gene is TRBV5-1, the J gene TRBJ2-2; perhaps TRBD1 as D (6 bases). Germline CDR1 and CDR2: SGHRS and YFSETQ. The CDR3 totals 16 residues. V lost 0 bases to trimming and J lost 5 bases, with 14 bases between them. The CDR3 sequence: CASSLAGTRGTGELFF. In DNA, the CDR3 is TGCGCCAGCAGCTTGGCTGGGACAAGAGGTACCGGGGAGCTGTTTTTT.

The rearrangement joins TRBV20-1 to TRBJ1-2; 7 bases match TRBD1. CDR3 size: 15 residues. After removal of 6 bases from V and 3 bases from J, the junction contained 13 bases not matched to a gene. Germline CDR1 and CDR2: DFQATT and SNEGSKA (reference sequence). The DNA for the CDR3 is TGCAGTGCCCGCGGGGTTGGCAGGGGGGACTATGGCTACACCTTC. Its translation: CSARGVGRGDYGYTF.

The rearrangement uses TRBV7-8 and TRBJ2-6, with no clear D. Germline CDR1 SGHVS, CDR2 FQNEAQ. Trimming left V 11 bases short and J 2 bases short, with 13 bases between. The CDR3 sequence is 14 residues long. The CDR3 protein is CASCRIAGANVLTF. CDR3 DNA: TGTGCCTCCTGCCGCATTGCTGGGGCCAACGTCCTGACTTTC.

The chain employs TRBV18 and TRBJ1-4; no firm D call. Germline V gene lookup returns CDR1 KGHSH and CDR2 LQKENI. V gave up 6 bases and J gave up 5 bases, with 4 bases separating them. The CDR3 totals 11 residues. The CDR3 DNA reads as TGTGCCAGCTCCTCAAATGAAAAACTGTTTTTT. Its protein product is CASSSNEKLFF.

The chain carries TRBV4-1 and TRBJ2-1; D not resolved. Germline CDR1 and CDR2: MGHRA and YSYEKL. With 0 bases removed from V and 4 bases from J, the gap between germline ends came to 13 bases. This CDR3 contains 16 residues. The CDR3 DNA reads TGCGCCAGCAGCCAAGATCAGAGCGCGATTTACAATGAGCAGTTCTTC. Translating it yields CASSQDQSAIYNEQFF.

CDR3 protein: CASSQDSGLSKATEAFF. CDR3 coding DNA: TGTGCCAGCAGCCAAGATTCAGGCTTATCCAAGGCGACTGAAGCTTTCTTT. This chain uses TRBV4-2 with TRBJ1-1; the D is unclear. Trimming shortened V by 0 bases and J by 5 bases, and 19 bases separated the two germline ends. CDR1 and CDR2 (germline): LGHNA, YNFKEQ. The CDR3 has 17 residues.

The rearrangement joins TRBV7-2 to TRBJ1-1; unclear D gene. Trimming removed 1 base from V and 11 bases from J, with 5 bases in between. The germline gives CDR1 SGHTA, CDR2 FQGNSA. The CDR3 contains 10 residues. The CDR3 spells CASSLGRAFF. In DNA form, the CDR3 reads TGTGCCAGCAGCTTAGGCCGGGCTTTCTTT.

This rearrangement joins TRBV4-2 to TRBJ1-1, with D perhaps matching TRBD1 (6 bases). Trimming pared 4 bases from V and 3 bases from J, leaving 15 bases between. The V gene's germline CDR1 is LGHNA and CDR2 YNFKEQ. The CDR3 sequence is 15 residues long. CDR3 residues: CASSLETGSYTEAFF. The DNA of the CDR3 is TGTGCCAGCAGCCTCGAAACAGGGTCTTACACTGAAGCTTTCTTT.

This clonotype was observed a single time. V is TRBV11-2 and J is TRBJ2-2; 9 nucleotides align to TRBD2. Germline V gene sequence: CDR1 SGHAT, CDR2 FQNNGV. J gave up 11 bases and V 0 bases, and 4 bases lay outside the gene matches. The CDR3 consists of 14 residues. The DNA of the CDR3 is TGTGCCAGCAGCTTAGATTCAGCGGGAGGAGAGCTGTTTTTT. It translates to CASSLDSAGGELFF.

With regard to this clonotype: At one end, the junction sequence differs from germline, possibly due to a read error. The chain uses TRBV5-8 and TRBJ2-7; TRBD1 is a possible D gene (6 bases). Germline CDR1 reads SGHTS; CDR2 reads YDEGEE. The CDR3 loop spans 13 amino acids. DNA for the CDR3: TGTGCCAGCAGCTCGACAGGCCTTTACGCGCAGTACTTC. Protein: CASSSTGLYAQYF.

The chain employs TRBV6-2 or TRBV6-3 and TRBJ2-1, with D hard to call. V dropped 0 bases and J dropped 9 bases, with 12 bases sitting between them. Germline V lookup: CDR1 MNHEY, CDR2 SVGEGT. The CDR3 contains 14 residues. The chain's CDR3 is CASSYSTIGVEQFF. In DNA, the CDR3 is TGTGCCAGCAGTTACTCGACAATAGGAGTTGAGCAGTTCTTC.

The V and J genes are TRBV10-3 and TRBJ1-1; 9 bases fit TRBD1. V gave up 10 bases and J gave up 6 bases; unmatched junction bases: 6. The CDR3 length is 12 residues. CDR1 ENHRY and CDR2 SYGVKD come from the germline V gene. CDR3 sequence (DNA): TGTGCCAGCCGGGACAGGGCCGCTGAAGCTTTCTTT. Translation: CASRDRAAEAFF.

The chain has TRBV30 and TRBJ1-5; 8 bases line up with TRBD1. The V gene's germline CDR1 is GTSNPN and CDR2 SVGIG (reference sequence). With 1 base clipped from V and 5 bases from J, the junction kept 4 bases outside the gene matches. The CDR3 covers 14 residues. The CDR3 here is CAWSAGQGDQPQHF. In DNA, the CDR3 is TGTGCCTGGAGTGCAGGACAGGGCGATCAGCCCCAGCATTTT.

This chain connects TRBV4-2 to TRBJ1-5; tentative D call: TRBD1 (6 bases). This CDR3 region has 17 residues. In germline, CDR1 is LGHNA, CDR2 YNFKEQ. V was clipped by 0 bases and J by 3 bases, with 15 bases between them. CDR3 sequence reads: CASSQDPQRGDNQPQHF. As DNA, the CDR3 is TGTGCCAGCAGCCAAGACCCCCAGAGGGGGGACAATCAGCCCCAGCATTTT.

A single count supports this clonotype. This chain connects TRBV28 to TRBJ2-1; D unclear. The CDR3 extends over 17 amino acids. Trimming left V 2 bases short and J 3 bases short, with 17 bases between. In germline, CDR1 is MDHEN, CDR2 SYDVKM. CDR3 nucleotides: TGTGCCAGCAGTTTAGGTAGAGTGGCTACGAACTACAATGAGCAGTTCTTC. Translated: CASSLGRVATNYNEQFF.

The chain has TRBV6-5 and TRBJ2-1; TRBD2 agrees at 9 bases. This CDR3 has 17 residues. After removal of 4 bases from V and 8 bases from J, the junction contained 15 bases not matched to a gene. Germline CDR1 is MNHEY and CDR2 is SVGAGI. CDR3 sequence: CASSSHDSLAGRDEQFF. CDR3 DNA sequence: TGTGCCAGCAGTTCCCACGACTCGCTAGCGGGGAGGGATGAGCAGTTCTTC.

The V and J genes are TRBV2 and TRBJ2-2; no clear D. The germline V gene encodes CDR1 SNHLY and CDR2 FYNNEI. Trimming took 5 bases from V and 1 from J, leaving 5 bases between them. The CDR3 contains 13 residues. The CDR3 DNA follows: TGTGCCAGCAGTCCAGAGAACACCGGGGAGCTGTTTTTT. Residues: CASSPENTGELFF. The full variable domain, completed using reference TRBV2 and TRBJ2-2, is EPEVTQTPSHQVTQMGQEVILRCVPISNHLYFYWYRQILGQKVEFLVSFYNNEISEKSEIFDDQFSVERPDGSNFTLKIRSTKLEDSAMYFCASSPENTGELFFGEGSRLTVL.